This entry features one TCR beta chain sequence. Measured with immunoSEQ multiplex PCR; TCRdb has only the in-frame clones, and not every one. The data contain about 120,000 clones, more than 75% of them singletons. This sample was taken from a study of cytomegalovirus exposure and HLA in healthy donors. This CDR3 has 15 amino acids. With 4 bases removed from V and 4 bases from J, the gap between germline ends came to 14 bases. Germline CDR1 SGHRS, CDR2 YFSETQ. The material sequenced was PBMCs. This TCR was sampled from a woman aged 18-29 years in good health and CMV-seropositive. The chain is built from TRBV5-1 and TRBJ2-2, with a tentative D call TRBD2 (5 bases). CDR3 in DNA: TGCGCCAGCAGCCACACTCGGGGTGGCACCGGGGAGCTGTTTTTT. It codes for CASSHTRGGTGELFF.